This TCR beta chain was sequenced in a study of blood T cell repertoires in COVID-19. Study in general: Nucleic acid was either cDNA or gDNA, and it came from T cells, B-cell-depleted T cells, or PBMCs.

Trimming took 4 bases from V and 6 from J; bases not matched to a gene: 5. CDR1 and CDR2 from the germline V gene are MDHEN and SYDVKM. The CDR3 runs to 14 residues. In the original analysis: By means of reference gene primer amplification, nucleated cell counts were estimated. Sequencing used immunoSEQ multiplex PCR; TCRdb keeps in-frame clones, though not all of them. The DNA gave D and trimming, while V, J and clone size come from that table. This table has roughly 150,000 clones, 84% appearing once. V usage is TRBV28 and J usage is TRBJ2-3, with 9 bases aligning to TRBD2. The receptor was isolated from a man between 70 and 80 years old with active or convalescent COVID-19. The source material was peripheral blood. The CDR3 DNA is TGTGCCAGCAGTTGGGGACTAGCCGCCGATACGCAGTATTTT. It yields the protein CASSWGLAADTQYF.